This entry describes one T cell receptor beta chain. Its antigen is not known. This specimen belongs to a study of lymphopenia after photon versus proton radiotherapy. Notes on the study in general: Proton therapy kept repertoires fairly stable, unlike photons, which gained effector/memory cells. In patients who died, overall survival fell as post-nadir TCR diversity dropped more.

CDR1 SGHRS and CDR2 YFSETQ come from the germline V gene. Trimming removed 1 base from V and 0 bases from J, with 9 bases in between. The CDR3 extends over 15 amino acids. Clones were read by immunoSEQ multiplex PCR, and TCRdb kept only the in-frame ones, dropping some. The table shows about 50,000 clones, with about 92% occurring only once. The sequences come from peripheral blood, collected from a patient treated with photon-based radiotherapy. The chain has TRBV5-1 and TRBJ2-3; D is unclear. The clonotype originates from a woman in her 40s with cholangiocarcinoma. The CDR3 DNA is TGCGCCAGCAGCTTGAGGACGGGCAGCACAGATACGCAGTATTTT. Its protein product is CASSLRTGSTDTQYF.